A selection of T cell receptor beta chains follows, all from one sample in a study of PD-1 blockade in classical Hodgkin lymphoma. Sequencing was performed with immunoSEQ multiplex PCR; in TCRdb, only in-frame clones are kept and a portion is missing. The profile covers 45,000 or so clones, with 85% to 90% appearing a single time and about 8.9% taken by the ten largest. The material sequenced was peripheral blood mononuclear cells (PBMCs), taken at baseline. Source of these receptors: a human donor with classical Hodgkin lymphoma. Each CDR3 is given with its conserved first and last residue. A D gene is named only where the DNA matches it firmly. Some rows mark clone size as missing; the rest say once, few, many or name a class of expanded clone.

clone_size | j_call | v_call | d_call | cdr3_aa | cdr3_nt
- | TRBJ1-3 | TRBV5-4 | - | CASRIWGSGNTIYF | TGTGCCAGCAGAATTTGGGGGTCTGGAAACACCATATATTTT
- | TRBJ2-7 | TRBV28 | - | CASSLRGREQYF | TGTGCCAGCAGTTTGAGGGGTAGGGAGCAGTACTTC
- | TRBJ1-2 | TRBV27 | TRBD1 | CASSSLQERGLYGYTF | TGTGCCAGCAGTTCACTTCAAGAAAGGGGGCTCTATGGCTACACCTTC
- | TRBJ2-7 | TRBV11-2 | TRBD1 | CASSLETIPGTGNLYEQYF | TGTGCCAGCAGCTTGGAGACGATCCCCGGGACAGGTAATTTGTACGAGCAGTACTTC
- | TRBJ2-5 | TRBV7-9 | TRBD1 | CASSHDRAQYF | TGTGCCAGCAGCCATGACAGGGCTCAGTACTTC
few | TRBJ1-2 | TRBV5-1 | TRBD1 | CASSLGQGRGYTF | TGCGCCAGCAGCTTGGGACAGGGGCGAGGCTACACCTTC
- | TRBJ1-3 | TRBV5-1 | - | CASSLVPINGNTIYF | TGCGCCAGCAGCTTGGTGCCTATCAATGGAAACACCATATATTTT
once | TRBJ2-2 | TRBV19 | - | CASSIPPPGELFF | TGTGCCAGTAGTATCCCCCCTCCCGGGGAGCTGTTTTTT
- | TRBJ1-1 | TRBV10-1 | TRBD1 | CASNNGTGWGNTEAFF | TGCGCCAGCAATAACGGGACAGGCTGGGGGAACACTGAAGCTTTCTTT
- | TRBJ2-7 | TRBV6-1 | - | CASSVDIDFSYEQYF | TGTGCCAGCAGTGTTGACATTGACTTCTCCTACGAGCAGTACTTC
- | TRBJ2-7 | TRBV27 | - | CASSLNRDYEQYF | TGTGCCAGCAGTTTAAACAGGGACTACGAGCAGTACTTC